Following are 3 T cell receptor beta chains from one sample sequenced in a study of T cells after yellow fever vaccination. TCRdb redid the calling of the 5' RACE reads with MiXCR, one entry per CDR3 protein. This table has 90,000 to 130,000 distinct CDR3 sequences, 6.5% to 9% appearing once. The sequenced sample was CD8+ T cells sorted from PBMCs, obtained 45 days after the yellow fever booster vaccination. These TCRs come from a man under 40 who received the YFV17D yellow fever vaccine.

This clonotype was seen repeatedly, ten times or more. The J gene is TRBJ1-1, the V gene TRBV6-5; D is undetermined. The CDR3 runs 12 residues. Per germline, CDR1 MNHEY and CDR2 SVGAGI. Trimming removed 2 bases at V and 4 bases at J, with 5 bases between. CDR3 coding DNA: TGTGCCAGCAGTTACGGCGCCACTGAAGCTTTCTTT. Translated: CASSYGATEAFF.

Ten or more counts support this clonotype. The chain is built from TRBV24-1 and TRBJ2-5; D possibly uses TRBD1 or TRBD2 (5 bases each). V gave up 4 bases and J gave up 2 bases, with 16 bases separating them. The CDR3 length is 16 residues. From germline, CDR1 is KGHDR and CDR2 SFDVKD. For the CDR3, the DNA is TGTGCCACCAGTGACCCCACACTAGGGGAGCAAGAGACCCAGTACTTC. Translating gives CATSDPTLGEQETQYF.

The sample holds many counts of this clonotype. V gene TRBV7-7 combines with J gene TRBJ2-5; 7 positions match TRBD2. Germline V gene lookup returns CDR1 SSHAT and CDR2 FNYEAQ (reference sequence). The CDR3 has 13 residues. The CDR3 DNA sequence: TGTGCTAGGACGCAGGGAGGGGAAGAGACCCAGTACTTC. Encoded protein: CARTQGGEETQYF.